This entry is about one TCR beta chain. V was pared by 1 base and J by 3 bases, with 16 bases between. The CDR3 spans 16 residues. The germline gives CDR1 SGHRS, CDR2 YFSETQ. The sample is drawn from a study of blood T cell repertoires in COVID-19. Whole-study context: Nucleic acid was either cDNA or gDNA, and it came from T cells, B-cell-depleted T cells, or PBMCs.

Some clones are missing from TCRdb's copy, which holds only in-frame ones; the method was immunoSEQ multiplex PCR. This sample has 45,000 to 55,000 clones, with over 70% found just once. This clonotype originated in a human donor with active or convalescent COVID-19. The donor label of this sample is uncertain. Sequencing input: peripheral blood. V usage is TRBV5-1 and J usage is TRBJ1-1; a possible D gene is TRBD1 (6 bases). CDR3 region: CASSLFLPGDHTEAFF. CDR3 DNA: TGCGCCAGCAGCTTGTTCCTACCAGGGGATCACACTGAAGCTTTCTTT.